The 21 T cell receptor beta chains below were found in one sample sequenced in a study of blood T cell repertoires in COVID-19. Repertoires were generated with immunoSEQ multiplex PCR, while TCRdb's copy carries only in-frame clones and drops some. The sample contains about 49,000 clones, around 83% of which appear only once. The material sequenced was peripheral blood. The receptors here all came from a man aged 50-60 years with acute or convalescent COVID-19.

This clone was seen only once. This chain uses TRBV6-5 with TRBJ1-2, with a tentative D call TRBD1 (6 bases). CDR1 MNHEY and CDR2 SVGAGI come from the germline V gene. The CDR3 loop spans 15 amino acids. Trimming cost V 6 bases and J 2 bases, with 16 bases left between them. In nucleotides, the CDR3 is TGTGCCAGCAGCCGACGGCCACAGGGCAACTATGGCTACACCTTC. Its translation: CASSRRPQGNYGYTF.

V usage is TRBV29-1 and J usage is TRBJ2-7, with 8 positions matching TRBD1. The CDR3 runs to 12 residues. The V segment lost 6 bases and the J segment 4 bases; nucleotides outside the gene matches: 5. Germline CDR1 reads SQVTM; CDR2 reads ANQGSEA. The CDR3 DNA reads as TGCAGCGTGGGACAGGCGTCTTACGAGCAGTACTTC. Protein: CSVGQASYEQYF.

The CDR3 loop is CAWIDRGTSGELFF. In DNA form, the CDR3 reads TGTGCCTGGATCGACAGGGGTACTTCCGGGGAGCTGTTTTTT. The J gene is TRBJ2-2, the V gene TRBV30; 8 bases align to TRBD1. V was clipped by 4 bases and J by 6 bases; unmatched bases: 7. This CDR3 comprises 14 residues. Germline CDR1 GTSNPN, CDR2 SVGIG (reference sequence).

This clone was observed a handful of times. The rearrangement links TRBV7-2 to TRBJ1-2, with D possibly TRBD1 on 6 matching bases. From germline, CDR1 is SGHTA and CDR2 FQGNSA. The V end lost 4 bases, the J end lost 4 bases, and 16 bases lay between the germline ends. CDR3 length equals 15 residues. CDR3 region: CASSSPGRTAYGYTF. CDR3 bases: TGTGCCAGCAGCTCACCCGGGAGGACAGCCTATGGCTACACCTTC. The full variable domain, rest sourced from reference TRBV7-2 and TRBJ1-2, is GAGVSQSPSNKVTEKGKDVELRCDPISGHTALYWYRQSLGQGLEFLIYFQGNSAPDKSGLPSDRFSAERTGGSVSTLTIQRTQQEDSAVYLCASSSPGRTAYGYTFGSGTRLTVV.

The chain recombines TRBV27 with TRBJ1-2; no firm D call. Trimming pared 1 base from V and 8 bases from J, leaving 11 bases between. The CDR3 sequence is 13 residues long. CDR1 and CDR2 from the germline V gene are MNHEY and SMNVEV (reference sequence). This CDR3 is CASSLWVGRGYTF. Written as DNA, the CDR3 is TGTGCCAGCAGTTTATGGGTGGGGAGAGGCTACACCTTC.

The chain couples TRBV20-1 to TRBJ1-2, with D unclear. The CDR3 has 11 residues. With 5 bases removed from V and 6 bases from J, the gap between germline ends came to 10 bases. Germline CDR1 reads DFQATT; CDR2 reads SNEGSKA (reference sequence). This CDR3 is CSAARGDGYTF. The CDR3 region has the DNA TGCAGTGCTGCCCGGGGAGATGGCTACACCTTC.

The chain employs TRBV10-1 and TRBJ2-5; D is ambiguous. The CDR3 is made up of 13 amino acids. Per germline, CDR1 WNHNN and CDR2 SYGVQD (reference sequence). V was shortened by 8 bases and J by 0 bases, with 10 bases between the two germline ends. The DNA for the CDR3 is TGCGCCAGCTCCGCGCCCGACCAAGAGACCCAGTACTTC. Protein: CASSAPDQETQYF.

This clone was recorded only once. This chain joins TRBV18 and TRBJ1-2; maybe TRBD1 (6 bases). Germline V gives CDR1 KGHSH, CDR2 LQKENI. The length of the CDR3 is 20 residues. Trimming removed 3 bases at V and 2 bases at J, with 28 bases between. The CDR3 DNA sequence: TGTGCCAGCTCACCCGCCCCGGGAGGAAGGGGCCGGGGACAAAACTATGGCTACACCTTC. Translation: CASSPAPGGRGRGQNYGYTF.

V and J are TRBV5-1 and TRBJ2-7; 8 nucleotides match TRBD1. Unmatched junction bases numbered 8, after V lost 4 bases and J lost 2 bases. Germline CDR1 SGHRS, CDR2 YFSETQ. The CDR3 extends over 15 amino acids. The CDR3 DNA sequence: TGCGCCAGCAGCGGGAACAGGGGGGCAACCTACGAGCAGTACTTC. Translating gives CASSGNRGATYEQYF.

The CDR3 is CASSEAGQGGQPQHF. DNA of the CDR3: TGTGCCAGCAGTGAAGCCGGCCAGGGGGGACAGCCCCAGCATTTT. The chain links TRBV6-1 to TRBJ1-5; the match to TRBD1 covers 7 bases. The junction had 6 bases not matched to a gene; V was cut back by 0 bases and J by 7 bases. The CDR3 is 15 residues long. From germline, CDR1 is MNHNS and CDR2 SASEGT.

The chain employs TRBV9 and TRBJ2-7; D possibly corresponds to TRBD2 (5 bases). This CDR3 has 15 amino acids. CDR1 and CDR2 from the germline V gene are SGDLS and YYNGEE. V was clipped by 0 bases and J by 3 bases, with 13 bases between them. CDR3 bases: TGTGCCAGCAGCGTAGATGCGGGCCCCCACTACGAGCAGTACTTC. Translation gives CASSVDAGPHYEQYF.

The chain uses TRBV6-5 and TRBJ1-2; perhaps TRBD1 as D (5 bases). There are 16 residues in the CDR3. Trimming removed 0 bases from V and 8 bases from J, with 19 bases in between. From germline, CDR1 is MNHEY and CDR2 SVGAGI. The CDR3 region is CASSYSMVGVVGGYTF. The CDR3 DNA reads as TGTGCCAGCAGTTACTCGATGGTAGGGGTGGTCGGGGGCTACACCTTC.

J is TRBJ1-5 and V is TRBV7-2, with D possibly being TRBD1 (5 bases). Germline V gene data show CDR1 as SGHTA and CDR2 as FQGNSA. The germline V and J ends were trimmed by 3 bases and 1 base, with 10 bases remaining between them. The CDR3 sequence is 15 residues long. In nucleotides, the CDR3 is TGTGCCAGCAGCTTTGATGGGGGGAGCAATCAGCCCCAGCATTTT. Residues: CASSFDGGSNQPQHF.

The rearrangement uses TRBV19 and TRBJ2-1, with 8 bases identical to TRBD2. Germline V gene sequence: CDR1 LNHDA, CDR2 SQIVND (reference sequence). The CDR3 is 13 residues long. This CDR3 reads CAPPGGPGNEQFF. The CDR3 coding sequence is TGTGCTCCCCCGGGGGGGCCTGGCAATGAGCAGTTCTTC.

This chain uses TRBV7-7 with TRBJ1-1; D is unresolved. Trimming removed 10 bases from V and 0 bases from J, with 12 bases in between. The CDR3 loop spans 13 amino acids. CDR1 is SSHAT, CDR2 FNYEAQ, per germline (reference sequence). This CDR3 is CATAASMNTEAFF. In DNA form, the CDR3 reads TGTGCCACCGCTGCTAGTATGAACACTGAAGCTTTCTTT.

The chain employs TRBV18 and TRBJ2-5, with D possibly TRBD1 on 5 matching bases. Germline CDR1 is KGHSH and CDR2 is LQKENI. This CDR3 has 13 amino acids. V gave up 4 bases and J gave up 3 bases, with 9 bases separating them. The chain's CDR3 is CASSLTGEETQYF. The CDR3 region has the DNA TGTGCCAGCTCACTCACAGGAGAAGAGACCCAGTACTTC.

This rearrangement joins TRBV4-1 to TRBJ1-5, with D possibly being TRBD1 (6 bases). Trimming left V 3 bases short and J 3 bases short, with 12 bases between. CDR1 and CDR2 (germline): MGHRA, YSYEKL. The CDR3 has 15 residues. CDR3 nucleotide sequence: TGCGCCAGCAGCCACCCGACAGGCGCCAATCAGCCCCAGCATTTT. Protein product: CASSHPTGANQPQHF.

The V call is TRBV28, the J call TRBJ1-2; D remains unclear. The germline V gene encodes CDR1 MDHEN and CDR2 SYDVKM. The CDR3 contains 14 residues. Trimming took 5 bases from V and 0 from J, leaving 10 bases between them. This chain's CDR3 is CASSRTVSNYGYTF. CDR3 nucleotide sequence: TGTGCCAGCAGTAGGACTGTTTCTAACTATGGCTACACCTTC.

This chain joins TRBV6-1 and TRBJ1-2; unclear D gene. Per the germline V gene, CDR1 is MNHNS and CDR2 is SASEGT. The CDR3 is 13 amino acids. V was cut by 1 base and J by 8 bases, with 11 bases left in between. In DNA form, the CDR3 reads TGTGCCAGCAGTGAAGGCGGAGGGCCAGGCTACACCTTC. Translating gives CASSEGGGPGYTF.

The CDR3 loop is CAWSSKGLSQKEKQYF. In nucleotides, the CDR3 is TGTGCCTGGAGTTCGAAAGGACTCAGCCAGAAAGAGAAGCAGTACTTC. The gene calls are TRBV30 and TRBJ2-7; TRBD2 might be the D (5 bases). Trimming cost V 2 bases and J 8 bases, with 25 bases left between them. The CDR3 has 16 amino acids. Germline V gene sequence: CDR1 GTSNPN, CDR2 SVGIG (reference sequence).

This sequence joins TRBV19 and TRBJ1-5; D might be TRBD1 (6 bases). V was clipped by 5 bases and J by 4 bases, with 12 bases between them. This CDR3 spans 14 amino acids. Germline CDR1 LNHDA, CDR2 SQIVND (reference sequence). CDR3 coding DNA: TGTGCCAGTAGTCTCCAGGACAGAAATCAGCCCCAGCATTTT. This encodes CASSLQDRNQPQHF. Supplemented by reference TRBV19 and TRBJ1-5, the full variable domain reads DGGITQSPKYLFRKEGQNVTLSCEQNLNHDAMYWYRQDPGQGLRLIYYSQIVNDFQKGDIAEGYSVSREKKESFPLTVTSAQKNPTAFYLCASSLQDRNQPQHFGDGTRLSIL.